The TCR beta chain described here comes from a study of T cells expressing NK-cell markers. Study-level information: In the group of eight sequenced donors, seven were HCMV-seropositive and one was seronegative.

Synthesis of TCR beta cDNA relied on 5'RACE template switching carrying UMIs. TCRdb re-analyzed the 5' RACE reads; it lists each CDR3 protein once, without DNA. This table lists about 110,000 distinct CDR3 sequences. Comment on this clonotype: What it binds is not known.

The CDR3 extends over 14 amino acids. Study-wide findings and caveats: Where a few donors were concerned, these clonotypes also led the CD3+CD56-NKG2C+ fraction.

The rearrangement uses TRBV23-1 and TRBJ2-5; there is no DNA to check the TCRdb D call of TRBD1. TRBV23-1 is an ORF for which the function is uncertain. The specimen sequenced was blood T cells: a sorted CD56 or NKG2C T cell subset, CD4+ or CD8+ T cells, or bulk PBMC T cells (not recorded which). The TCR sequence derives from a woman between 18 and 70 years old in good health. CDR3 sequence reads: CASGIPGGQETQYF.